The 2 T cell receptor beta chains in this list originate from one sample, sequenced in a study of OX40 agonist ivuxolimab in advanced cancers. The data were produced by immunoSEQ multiplex PCR, yet TCRdb's version contains in-frame clones alone and is incomplete. The repertoire holds approximately 80,000 clones, with about 94% as singletons. The material was CD4+ or CD8+ T cells sorted from blood, obtained in a trial of the OX40 agonist ivuxolimab. All receptors derive from an adult with an advanced solid tumor such as melanoma, head and neck, liver or kidney cancer.

This chain uses TRBV10-3 with TRBJ2-3; the D is unclear. Trimming cost V 3 bases and J 0 bases, with 7 bases left between them. This CDR3 spans 14 amino acids. Per the germline V gene, CDR1 is ENHRY and CDR2 is SYGVKD. The DNA for the CDR3 is TGTGCCATCAGTGACGAGAGAAGCACAGATACGCAGTATTTT. Residues: CAISDERSTDTQYF.

The rearrangement uses TRBV7-3 and TRBJ2-3; 9 bases are shared with TRBD2. Germline CDR1 SGHTA, CDR2 FQGTGA. This CDR3 contains 16 residues. The trim removed 5 bases at V and 4 bases at J, leaving 10 bases unmatched. The CDR3 nucleotides read TGTGCCAGCAGCCTGATAGCGGGAGATTGGGCAGATACGCAGTATTTT. It is translated as CASSLIAGDWADTQYF.